This T cell receptor beta chain was observed in a study of somatic mutations in cytotoxic T cells in rheumatoid arthritis. Study information: Patient blood, which was peripheral blood collected as 30 ml EDTA, was drawn right after diagnosis and before any treatment started.

To note about this clone: Its cognate antigen is unknown.

The repertoire was sequenced with immunoSEQ multiplex PCR; TCRdb's copy has only in-frame clones and lacks some. The table lists 27,000 or so clones, around nine tenths of them singletons. General study points: Neither rheumatoid arthritis patients nor age-matched healthy controls had significantly different CD8+ T-cell clonality from the other group. There was no knowledge of the antigen targets of the expanded CD8+ clones.

The clonotype comes from an adult with rheumatoid arthritis. Sample: CD8+ T cells sorted from blood.

The CDR3 sequence: CASSRQPGSSYEQYF. Here the CDR3 DNA reads TGCGCCAGCAGCCGCCAACCGGGAAGTTCCTACGAGCAGTACTTC. The chain uses TRBV4-1 and TRBJ2-7; a weak D match, TRBD2 (5 bases). The CDR3 loop spans 15 amino acids. Germline V CDR1 and CDR2: MGHRA, YSYEKL. V was shortened by 4 bases and J by 1 base, with 14 bases between the two germline ends.